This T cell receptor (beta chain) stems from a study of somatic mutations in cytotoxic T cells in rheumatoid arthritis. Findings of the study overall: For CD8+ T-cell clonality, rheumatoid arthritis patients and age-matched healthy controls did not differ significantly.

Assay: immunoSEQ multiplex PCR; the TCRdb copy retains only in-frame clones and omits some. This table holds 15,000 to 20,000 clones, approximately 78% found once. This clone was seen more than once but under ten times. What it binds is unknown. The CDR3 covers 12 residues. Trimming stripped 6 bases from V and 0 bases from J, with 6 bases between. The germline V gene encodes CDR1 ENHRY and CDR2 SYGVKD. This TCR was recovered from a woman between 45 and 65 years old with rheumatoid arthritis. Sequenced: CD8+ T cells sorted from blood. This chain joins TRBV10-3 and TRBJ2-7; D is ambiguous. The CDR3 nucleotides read TGTGCCATCAGCCAGAGCTCCTACGAGCAGTACTTC. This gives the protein CAISQSSYEQYF.